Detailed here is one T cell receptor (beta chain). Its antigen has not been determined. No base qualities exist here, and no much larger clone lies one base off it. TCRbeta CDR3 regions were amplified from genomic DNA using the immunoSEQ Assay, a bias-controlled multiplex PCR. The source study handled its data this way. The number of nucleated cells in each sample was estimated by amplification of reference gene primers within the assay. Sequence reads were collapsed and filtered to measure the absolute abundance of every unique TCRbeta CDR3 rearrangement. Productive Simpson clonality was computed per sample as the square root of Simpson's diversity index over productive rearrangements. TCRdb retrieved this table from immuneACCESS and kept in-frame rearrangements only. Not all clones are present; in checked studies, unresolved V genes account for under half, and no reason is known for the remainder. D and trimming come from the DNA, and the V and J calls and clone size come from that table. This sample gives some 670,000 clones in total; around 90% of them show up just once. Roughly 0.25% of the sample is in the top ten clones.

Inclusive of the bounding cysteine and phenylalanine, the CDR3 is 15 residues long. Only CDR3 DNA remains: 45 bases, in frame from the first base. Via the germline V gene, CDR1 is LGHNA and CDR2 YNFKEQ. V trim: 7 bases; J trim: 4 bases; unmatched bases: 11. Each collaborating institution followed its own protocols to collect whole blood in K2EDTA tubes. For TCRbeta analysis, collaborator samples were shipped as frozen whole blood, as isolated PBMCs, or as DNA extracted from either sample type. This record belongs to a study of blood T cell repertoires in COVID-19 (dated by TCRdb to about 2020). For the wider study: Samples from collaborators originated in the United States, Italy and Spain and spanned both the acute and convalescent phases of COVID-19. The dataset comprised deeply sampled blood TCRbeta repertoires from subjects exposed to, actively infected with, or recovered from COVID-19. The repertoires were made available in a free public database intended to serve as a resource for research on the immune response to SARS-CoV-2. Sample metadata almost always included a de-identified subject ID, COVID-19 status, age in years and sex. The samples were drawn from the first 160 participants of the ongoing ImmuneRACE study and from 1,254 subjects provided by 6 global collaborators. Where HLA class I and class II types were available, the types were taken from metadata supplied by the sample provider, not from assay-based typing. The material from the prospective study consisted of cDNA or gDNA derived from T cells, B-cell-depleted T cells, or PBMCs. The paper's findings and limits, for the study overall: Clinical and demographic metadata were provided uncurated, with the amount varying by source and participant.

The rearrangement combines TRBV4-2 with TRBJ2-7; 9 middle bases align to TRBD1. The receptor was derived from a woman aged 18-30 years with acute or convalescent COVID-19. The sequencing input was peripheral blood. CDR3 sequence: CASNIAGQGPYEQYF. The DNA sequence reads TGTGCCAGCAACATTGCGGGACAGGGTCCTTACGAGCAGTACTTC.